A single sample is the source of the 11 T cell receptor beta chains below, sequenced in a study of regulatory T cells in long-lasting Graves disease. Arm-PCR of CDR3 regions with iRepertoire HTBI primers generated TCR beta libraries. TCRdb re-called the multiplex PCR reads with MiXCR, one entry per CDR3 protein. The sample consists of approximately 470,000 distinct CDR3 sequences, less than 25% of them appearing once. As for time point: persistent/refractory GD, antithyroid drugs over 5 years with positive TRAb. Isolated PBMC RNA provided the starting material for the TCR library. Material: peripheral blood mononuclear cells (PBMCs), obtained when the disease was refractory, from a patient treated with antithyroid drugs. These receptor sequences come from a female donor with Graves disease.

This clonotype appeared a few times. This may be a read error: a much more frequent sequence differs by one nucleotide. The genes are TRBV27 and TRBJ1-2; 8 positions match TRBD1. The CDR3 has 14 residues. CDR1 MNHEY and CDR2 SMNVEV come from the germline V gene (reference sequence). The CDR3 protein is CVSSYGTGWRGYTF. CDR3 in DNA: TGTGTCAGCAGTTATGGGACAGGTTGGAGGGGCTACACCTTC.

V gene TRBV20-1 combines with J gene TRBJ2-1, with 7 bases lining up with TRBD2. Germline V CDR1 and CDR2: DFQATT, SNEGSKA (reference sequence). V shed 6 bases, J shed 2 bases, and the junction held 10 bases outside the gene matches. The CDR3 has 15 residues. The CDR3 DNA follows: TGCAGTGCCACACTAGCGTCTACCACCTACAATGAGCAGTTCTTC. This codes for CSATLASTTYNEQFF.

CDR3 in DNA: TGTGCCAGCAGGACCGGCGTAGGAGGGCGGGAGCAGTTCTTC. Protein sequence: CASRTGVGGREQFF. The chain employs TRBV13 and TRBJ2-1, with D possibly TRBD2 on 6 matching bases. This CDR3 has 14 residues. V lost 6 bases and J 10 bases, leaving 19 bases between the germline ends. CDR1 is PRHDT and CDR2 is FYEKMQ in the germline V gene (reference sequence). The full variable domain, with the rest looked up from reference TRBV13 and TRBJ2-1, is AAGVIQSPRHLIKEKRETATLKCYPIPRHDTVYWYQQGPGQDPQFLISFYEKMQSDKGSIPDRFSAQQFSDYHSELNMSSLELGDSALYFCASRTGVGGREQFFGPGTRLTVL.

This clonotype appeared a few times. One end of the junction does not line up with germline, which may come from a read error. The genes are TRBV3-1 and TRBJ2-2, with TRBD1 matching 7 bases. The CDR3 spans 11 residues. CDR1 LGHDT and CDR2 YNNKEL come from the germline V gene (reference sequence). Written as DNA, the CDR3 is TGCAGCGCAGGGGGCACCGGGGAGCTGTTTTTT. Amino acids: CSAGGTGELFF. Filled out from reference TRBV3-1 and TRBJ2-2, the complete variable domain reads DTAVSQTPKYLVTQMGNDKSIKCEQNLGHDTMYWYKQDSKKFLKIMFSYNNKELIINETVPNRFSPKSPDKAHLNLHINSLELGDSAVYFCSAGGTGELFFGEGSRLTVL.

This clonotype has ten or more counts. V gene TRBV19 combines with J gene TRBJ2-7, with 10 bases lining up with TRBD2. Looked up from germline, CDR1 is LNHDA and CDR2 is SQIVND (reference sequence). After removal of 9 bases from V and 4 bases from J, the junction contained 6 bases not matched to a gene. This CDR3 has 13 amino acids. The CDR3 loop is CASNAAGGYEQYF. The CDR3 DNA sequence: TGTGCCAGCAACGCAGCGGGAGGGTACGAGCAGTACTTC.

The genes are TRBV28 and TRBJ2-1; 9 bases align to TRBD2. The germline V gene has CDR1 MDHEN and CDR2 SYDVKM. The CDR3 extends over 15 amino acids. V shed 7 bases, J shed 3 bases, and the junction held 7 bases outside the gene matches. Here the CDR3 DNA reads TGTGCCAGCAACTTAGCGGGAGAGCTCTACAATGAGCAGTTCTTC. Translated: CASNLAGELYNEQFF.

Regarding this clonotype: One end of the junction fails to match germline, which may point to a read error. This chain's CDR3 is CASSSTVSHEQYF. The DNA of the CDR3 is TGTGCCAGCAGCTCTACAGTCTCCCACGAGCAGTACTTC. This chain links TRBV7-9 with TRBJ2-7; D is undetermined. The CDR3 runs 13 residues. Germline V CDR1 and CDR2: SEHNR, FQNEAQ (reference sequence).

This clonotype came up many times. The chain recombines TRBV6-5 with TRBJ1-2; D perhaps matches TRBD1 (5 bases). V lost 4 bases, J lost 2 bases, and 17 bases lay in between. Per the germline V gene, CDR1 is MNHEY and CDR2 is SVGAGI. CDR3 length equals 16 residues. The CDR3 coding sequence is TGTGCCAGCAGTTCCCAAGTGTTACAGGCGAACTATGGCTACACCTTC. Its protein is CASSSQVLQANYGYTF.

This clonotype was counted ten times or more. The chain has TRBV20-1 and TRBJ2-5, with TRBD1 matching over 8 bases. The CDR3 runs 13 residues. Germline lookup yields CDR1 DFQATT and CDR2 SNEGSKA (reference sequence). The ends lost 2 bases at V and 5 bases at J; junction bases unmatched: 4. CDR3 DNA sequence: TGCAGTGCTAGAACGACAGGGGTGGAGACCCAGTACTTC. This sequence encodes CSARTTGVETQYF.

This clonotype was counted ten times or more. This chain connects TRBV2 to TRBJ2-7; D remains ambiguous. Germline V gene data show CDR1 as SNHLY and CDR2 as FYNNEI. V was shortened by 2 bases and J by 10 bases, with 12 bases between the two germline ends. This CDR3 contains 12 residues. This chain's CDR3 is CASSERLTTQYF. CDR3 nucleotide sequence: TGTGCCAGCAGTGAAAGGTTGACAACACAGTACTTC. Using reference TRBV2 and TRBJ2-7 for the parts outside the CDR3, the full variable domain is EPEVTQTPSHQVTQMGQEVILRCVPISNHLYFYWYRQILGQKVEFLVSFYNNEISEKSEIFDDQFSVERPDGSNFTLKIRSTKLEDSAMYFCASSERLTTQYFGPGTRLTVT.

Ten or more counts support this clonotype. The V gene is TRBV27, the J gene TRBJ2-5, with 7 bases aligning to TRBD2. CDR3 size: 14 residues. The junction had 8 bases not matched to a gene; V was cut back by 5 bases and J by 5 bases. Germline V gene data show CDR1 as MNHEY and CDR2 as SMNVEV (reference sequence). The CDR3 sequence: CASSTGGSKETQYF. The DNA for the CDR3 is TGTGCCAGCAGTACTGGCGGGAGTAAGGAGACCCAGTACTTC.